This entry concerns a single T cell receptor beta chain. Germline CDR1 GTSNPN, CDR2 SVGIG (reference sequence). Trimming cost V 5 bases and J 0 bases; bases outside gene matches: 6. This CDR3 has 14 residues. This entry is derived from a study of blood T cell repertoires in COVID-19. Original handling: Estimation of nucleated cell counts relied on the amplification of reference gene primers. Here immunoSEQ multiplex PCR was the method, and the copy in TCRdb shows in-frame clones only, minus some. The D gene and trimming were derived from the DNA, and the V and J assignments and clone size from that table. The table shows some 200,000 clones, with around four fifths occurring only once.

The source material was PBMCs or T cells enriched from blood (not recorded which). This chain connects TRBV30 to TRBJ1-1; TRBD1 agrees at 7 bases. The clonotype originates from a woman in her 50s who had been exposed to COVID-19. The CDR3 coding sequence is TGTGCCTGGGGTCGGACAGGTCTGAACACTGAAGCTTTCTTT. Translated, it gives CAWGRTGLNTEAFF.